This TCR beta chain was found in a study of Tregs in tolerant kidney transplant recipients (dated by TCRdb to between 2018 and 2021). About the study as a whole: The study used TCRbeta sequencing to identify donor-specific regulatory T cells before combined kidney and bone marrow transplantation, then tracked those cells after transplant. Summary of the overall study and its limitations: Because the study included only a small number of patients, the results must be confirmed in larger populations and under other immunosuppression protocols. Although technical replication error seemed to be minimal, the question of biological reproducibility was not addressed directly. For some patients, the PCR primers changed as time went on, which meant samples from those patients could not be compared with one another at the nucleotide level. Donor-specific Treg expansion was found to exceed global Treg expansion in tolerant patients, suggesting antigen-driven rather than nonspecific expansion. Expanding Tregs with activated donor B cells appeared to identify the most biologically relevant and donor-specific TCRbeta repertoire.

V and J are trimmed by 2 bases and 2 bases, and the gene matches miss 13 bases of the junction. CDR1 and CDR2 are drawn from the germline V gene: SGDLS, YYNGEE. Reading from cysteine to phenylalanine, the CDR3 counts 18 amino acids. Solely the CDR3 DNA is kept, with 54 bases framed from the first base. A note on this clone: Its antigen is unknown. No much larger clonotype is one base removed from it; base qualities were not supplied.

Genomic DNA was extracted from sorted cells with the QIAGEN DNeasy Blood and Tissue Kit for TCRbeta CDR3 sequencing. High-throughput TCRbeta CDR3 sequencing, which included PCR amplification with bias correction and internal controls, was done commercially through immunoSEQ. Processing in the source paper ran as follows. A unique productive TCRbeta sequence was defined by the CDR3 nucleotide sequence when primers matched, and otherwise by the CDR3 amino acid sequence together with the Vbeta and Jbeta genes. To correct for sorting error, sequences found in more than one sorted population at a frequency ratio of 2:1 or less were discarded, and the remaining shared sequences were assigned to the population with the higher frequency. Donor-reactive sequences were defined as at least 5-fold expanded in CFSE-low cells versus unstimulated cells, with frequency of at least 0.01% in CFSE-low cells. Repertoire divergence was quantified by Jensen-Shannon divergence calculated from the top 100 TCRbeta sequences ranked by frequency. For any sample with multiple sequencing runs, sorting error was corrected in each run separately before the runs were pooled. Sourced from immuneACCESS, this table was stored by TCRdb with only in-frame sequences that have V and J called. A share of the clones is absent; for the studies checked, an unresolved V gene accounts for under half, and the remainder has no known explanation. From that table come the V and J calls and clone size; the DNA was used to work out D and trimming. The sample data list 90,000 or so clones, and approximately 94% of these were observed just once. Around 1.6% of the sample rests with the top ten.

The transplants used related donors along with nonmyeloablative bone marrow transplantation, and in the human trials mixed chimerism was transient. Thawed PBMCs were FACS-sorted into unstimulated Tregs (CD4+CD25+CD127-), CD4+ non-Tregs (CD4+CD25-), CD4 cells and CD8 cells. Patients were several combined kidney and bone marrow transplant recipients from the ITN036ST trial, and only these trial subjects had samples available. Healthy control blood was processed to PBMCs with a Ficoll density gradient and then cryopreserved, whereas patient PBMCs were collected both before and after transplant. The sequence links TRBV9 to TRBJ2-3; 8 central bases correspond to TRBD2. This TCR derives from a human patient who received a combined kidney and bone marrow transplant. In patients who had a transplant, some T cells may come from the graft donor. Specimen: CD4+ T cells from blood (PBMCs), collected 12 months after the transplant. The DNA sequence reads TGTGCCAGCAGCGTGAGCGGGGGCGATTCTATCTCCACAGATACGCAGTATTTT. This gives the protein CASSVSGGDSISTDTQYF.